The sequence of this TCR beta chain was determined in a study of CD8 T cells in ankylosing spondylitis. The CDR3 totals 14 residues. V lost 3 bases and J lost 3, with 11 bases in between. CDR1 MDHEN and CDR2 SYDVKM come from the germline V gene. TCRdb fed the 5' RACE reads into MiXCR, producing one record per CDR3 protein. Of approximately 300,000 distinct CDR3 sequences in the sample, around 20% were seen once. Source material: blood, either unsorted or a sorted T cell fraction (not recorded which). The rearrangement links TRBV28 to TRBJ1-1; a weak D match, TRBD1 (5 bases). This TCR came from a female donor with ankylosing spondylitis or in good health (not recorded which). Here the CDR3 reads CASSFQGSYTEAFF. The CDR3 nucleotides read TGTGCCAGCAGTTTTCAGGGATCTTACACTGAAGCTTTCTTT.